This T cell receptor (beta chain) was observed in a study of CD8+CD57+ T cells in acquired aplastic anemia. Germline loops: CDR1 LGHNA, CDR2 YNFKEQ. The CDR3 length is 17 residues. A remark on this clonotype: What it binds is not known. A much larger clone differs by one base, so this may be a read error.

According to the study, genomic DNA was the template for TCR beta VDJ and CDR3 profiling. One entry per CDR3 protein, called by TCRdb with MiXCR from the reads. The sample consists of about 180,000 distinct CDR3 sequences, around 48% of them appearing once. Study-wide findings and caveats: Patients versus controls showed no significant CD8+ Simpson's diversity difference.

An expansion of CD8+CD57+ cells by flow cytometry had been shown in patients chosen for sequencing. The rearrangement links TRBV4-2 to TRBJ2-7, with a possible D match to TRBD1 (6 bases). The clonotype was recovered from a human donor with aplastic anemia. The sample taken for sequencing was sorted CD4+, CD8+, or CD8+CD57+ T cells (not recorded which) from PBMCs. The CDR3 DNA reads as TGTGCCAGCAGCAAAGATCTAGGCAGGGGACCTCCCTACGAGCAGTACTTC. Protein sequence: CASSKDLGRGPPYEQYF.